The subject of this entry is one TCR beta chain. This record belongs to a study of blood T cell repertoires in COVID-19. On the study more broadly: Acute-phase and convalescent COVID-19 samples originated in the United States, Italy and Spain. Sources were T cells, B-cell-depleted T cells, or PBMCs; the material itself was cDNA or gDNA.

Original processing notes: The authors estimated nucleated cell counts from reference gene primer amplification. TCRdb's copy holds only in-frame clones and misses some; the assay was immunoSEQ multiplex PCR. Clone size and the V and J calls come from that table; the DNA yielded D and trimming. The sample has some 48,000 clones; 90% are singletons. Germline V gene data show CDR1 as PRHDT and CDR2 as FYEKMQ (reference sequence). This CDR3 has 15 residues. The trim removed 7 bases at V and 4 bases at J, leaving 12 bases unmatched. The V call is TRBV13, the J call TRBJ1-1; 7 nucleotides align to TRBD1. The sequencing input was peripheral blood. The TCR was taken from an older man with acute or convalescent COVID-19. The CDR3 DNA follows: TGTGCCAGCACGTGGGTTAGGGCAGGGGGCACTGAAGCTTTCTTT. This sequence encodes CASTWVRAGGTEAFF.